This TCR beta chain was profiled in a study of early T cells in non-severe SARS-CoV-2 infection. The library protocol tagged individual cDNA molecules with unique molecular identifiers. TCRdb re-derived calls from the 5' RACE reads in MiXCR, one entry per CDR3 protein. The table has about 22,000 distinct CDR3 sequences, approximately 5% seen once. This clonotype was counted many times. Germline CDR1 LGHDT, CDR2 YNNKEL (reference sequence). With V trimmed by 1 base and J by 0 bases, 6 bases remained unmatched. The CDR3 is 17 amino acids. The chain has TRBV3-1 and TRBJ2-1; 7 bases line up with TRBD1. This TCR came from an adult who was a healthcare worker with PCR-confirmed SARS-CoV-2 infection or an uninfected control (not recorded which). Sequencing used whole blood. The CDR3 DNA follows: TGTGCCAGCAGCCAAGTTAATAGGGGGCCCTCCTACAATGAGCAGTTCTTC. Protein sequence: CASSQVNRGPSYNEQFF.